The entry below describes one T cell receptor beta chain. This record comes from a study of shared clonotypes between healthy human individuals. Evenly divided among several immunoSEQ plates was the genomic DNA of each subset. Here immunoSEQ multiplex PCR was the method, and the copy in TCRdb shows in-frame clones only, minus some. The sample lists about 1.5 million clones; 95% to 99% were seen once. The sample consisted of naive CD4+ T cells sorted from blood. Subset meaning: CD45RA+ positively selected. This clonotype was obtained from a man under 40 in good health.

CDR3 residues: CASSPPLRGNTGELFF. In DNA form, the CDR3 reads TGTGCCAGCAGTCCACCTCTCCGCGGAAACACCGGGGAGCTGTTTTTT. This chain connects TRBV25-1 to TRBJ2-2; no definite D call. The CDR3 runs to 16 residues. The V gene lost 5 bases and the J gene lost 2 bases, with 15 bases spanning the gap. The germline CDR1 and CDR2 sequences are MGHDK and SYGVNS.